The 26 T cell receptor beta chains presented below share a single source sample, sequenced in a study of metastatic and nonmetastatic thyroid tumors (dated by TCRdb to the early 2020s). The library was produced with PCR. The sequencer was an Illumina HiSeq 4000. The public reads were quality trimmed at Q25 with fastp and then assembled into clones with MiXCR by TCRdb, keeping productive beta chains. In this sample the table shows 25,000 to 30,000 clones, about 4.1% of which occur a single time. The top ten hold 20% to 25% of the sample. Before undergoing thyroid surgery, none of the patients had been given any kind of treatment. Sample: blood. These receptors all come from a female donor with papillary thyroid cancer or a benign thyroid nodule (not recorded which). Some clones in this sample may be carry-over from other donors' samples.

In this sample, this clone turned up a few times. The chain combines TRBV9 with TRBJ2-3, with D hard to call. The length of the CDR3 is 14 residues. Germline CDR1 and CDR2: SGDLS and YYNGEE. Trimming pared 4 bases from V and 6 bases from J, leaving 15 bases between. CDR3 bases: TGTGCCAGCAGCTTTATCGCCCGACTTGATACGCAGTATTTT. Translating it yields CASSFIARLDTQYF.

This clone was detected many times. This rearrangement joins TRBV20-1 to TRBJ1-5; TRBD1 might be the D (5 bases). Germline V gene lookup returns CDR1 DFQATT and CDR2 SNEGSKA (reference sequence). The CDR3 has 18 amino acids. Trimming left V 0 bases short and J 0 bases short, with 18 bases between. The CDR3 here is CSARDWGSGQYSNQPQHF. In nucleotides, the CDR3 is TGCAGTGCTAGAGATTGGGGGTCTGGGCAGTATAGCAATCAGCCCCAGCATTTT.

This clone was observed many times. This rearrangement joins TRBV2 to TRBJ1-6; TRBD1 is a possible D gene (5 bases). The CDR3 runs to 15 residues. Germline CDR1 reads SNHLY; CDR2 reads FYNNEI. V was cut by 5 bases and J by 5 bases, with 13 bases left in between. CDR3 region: CASSQRGRNNSPLHF. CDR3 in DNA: TGTGCCAGCAGTCAAAGGGGCAGAAATAATTCACCCCTCCACTTT.

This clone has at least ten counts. CDR3 amino acids: CSAVDRDHGYTF. The DNA of the CDR3 is TGCAGTGCCGTAGACAGGGACCATGGCTACACCTTC. This sequence joins TRBV20-1 and TRBJ1-2, with 7 bases that match TRBD1. The CDR3 sequence is 12 residues long. Trimming cost V 6 bases and J 6 bases; bases outside gene matches: 7. CDR1 DFQATT and CDR2 SNEGSKA come from the germline V gene (reference sequence).

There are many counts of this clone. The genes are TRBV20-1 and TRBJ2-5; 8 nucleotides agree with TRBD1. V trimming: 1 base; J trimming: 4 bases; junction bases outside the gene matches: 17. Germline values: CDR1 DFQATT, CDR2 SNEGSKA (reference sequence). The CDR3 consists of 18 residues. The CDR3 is CSARAPPYDRGRGETQYF. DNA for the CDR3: TGCAGTGCTAGAGCCCCCCCCTACGACAGGGGACGGGGAGAGACCCAGTACTTC.

CDR3 in amino acids: CASSSPGAGFEQYF. For the CDR3, the DNA is TGTGCCAGCAGCTCACCCGGCGCAGGTTTTGAGCAGTACTTC. The chain is built from TRBV11-3 and TRBJ2-7; D remains ambiguous. Germline V gene data show CDR1 as SGHNT and CDR2 as YENEEA. V was shortened by 4 bases and J by 7 bases, with 17 bases between the two germline ends. The CDR3 extends over 14 amino acids.

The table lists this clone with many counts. The CDR3 sequence: CAWQQGWNTEAFF. The CDR3 DNA is TGTGCCTGGCAACAGGGGTGGAACACTGAAGCTTTCTTT. The chain has TRBV30 and TRBJ1-1, with 7 bases that match TRBD1. The length of the CDR3 is 13 residues. V was pared by 5 bases and J by 1 base, with 4 bases of the junction left unmatched. Germline CDR1 GTSNPN, CDR2 SVGIG (reference sequence). Drawing the rest from reference TRBV30 and TRBJ1-1, the complete variable domain is SQTIHQWPATLVQPVGSPLSLECTVEGTSNPNLYWYRQAAGRGLQLLFYSVGIGQISSEVPQNLSASRPQDRQFILSSKKLLLSDSGFYLCAWQQGWNTEAFFGQGTRLTVV.

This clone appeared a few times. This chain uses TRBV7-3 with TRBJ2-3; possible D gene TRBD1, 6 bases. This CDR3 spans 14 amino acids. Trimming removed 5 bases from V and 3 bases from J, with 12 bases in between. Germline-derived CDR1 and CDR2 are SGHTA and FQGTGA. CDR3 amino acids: CASSPGVWTDTQYF. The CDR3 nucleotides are TGTGCCAGCAGCCCAGGGGTCTGGACAGATACGCAGTATTTT.

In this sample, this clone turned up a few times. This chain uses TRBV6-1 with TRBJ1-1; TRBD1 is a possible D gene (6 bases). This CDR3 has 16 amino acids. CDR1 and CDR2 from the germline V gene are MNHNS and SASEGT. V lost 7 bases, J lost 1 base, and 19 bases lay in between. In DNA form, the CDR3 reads TGTGCCAGCAACTATAGGACAGTCTCTTCGAACACTGAAGCTTTCTTT. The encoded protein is CASNYRTVSSNTEAFF.

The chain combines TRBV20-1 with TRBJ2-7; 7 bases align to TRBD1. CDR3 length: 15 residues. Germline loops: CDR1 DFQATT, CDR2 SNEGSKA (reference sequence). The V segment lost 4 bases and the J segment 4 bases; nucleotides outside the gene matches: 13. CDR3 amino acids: CSATTGTETAYEQYF. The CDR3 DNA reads TGCAGTGCTACTACAGGGACAGAAACCGCATACGAGCAGTACTTC.

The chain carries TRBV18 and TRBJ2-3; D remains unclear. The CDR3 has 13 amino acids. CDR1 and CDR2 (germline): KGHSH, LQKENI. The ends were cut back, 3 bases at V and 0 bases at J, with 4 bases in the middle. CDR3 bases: TGTGCCAGCTCACCCTCTAGCACAGATACGCAGTATTTT. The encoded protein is CASSPSSTDTQYF.

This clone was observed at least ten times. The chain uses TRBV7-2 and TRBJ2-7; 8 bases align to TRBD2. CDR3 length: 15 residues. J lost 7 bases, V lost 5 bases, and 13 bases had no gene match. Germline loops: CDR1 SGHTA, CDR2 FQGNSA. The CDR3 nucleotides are TGTGCCAGCAGCCCAGACGGGACTAGTGCGTGGGAGCAGTACTTC. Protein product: CASSPDGTSAWEQYF.

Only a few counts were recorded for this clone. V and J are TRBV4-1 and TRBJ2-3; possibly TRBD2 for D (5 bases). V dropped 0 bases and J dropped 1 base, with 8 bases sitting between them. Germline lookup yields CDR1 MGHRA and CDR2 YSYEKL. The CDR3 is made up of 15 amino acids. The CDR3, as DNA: TGCGCCAGCAGCCAAGATAGCGCGGGCACAGATACGCAGTATTTT. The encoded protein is CASSQDSAGTDTQYF.

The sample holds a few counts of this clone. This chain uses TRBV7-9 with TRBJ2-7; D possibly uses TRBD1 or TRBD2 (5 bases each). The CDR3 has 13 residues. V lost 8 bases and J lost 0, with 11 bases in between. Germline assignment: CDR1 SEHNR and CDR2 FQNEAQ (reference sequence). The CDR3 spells CASGGGTSYEQYF. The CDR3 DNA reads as TGTGCCAGCGGTGGGGGAACCTCCTACGAGCAGTACTTC.

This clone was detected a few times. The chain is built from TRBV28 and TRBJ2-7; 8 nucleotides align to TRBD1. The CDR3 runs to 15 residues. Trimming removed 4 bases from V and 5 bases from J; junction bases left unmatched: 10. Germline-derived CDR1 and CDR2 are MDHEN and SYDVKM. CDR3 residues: CASSSDREAADEQYF. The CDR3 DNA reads TGTGCCAGCAGTTCGGACAGGGAGGCGGCTGACGAGCAGTACTTC.

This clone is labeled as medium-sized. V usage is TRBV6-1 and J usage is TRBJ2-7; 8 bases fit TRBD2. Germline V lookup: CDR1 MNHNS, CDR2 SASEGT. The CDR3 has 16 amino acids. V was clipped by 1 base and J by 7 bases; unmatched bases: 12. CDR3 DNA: TGTGCCAGCAGTGAAGTTCAAGCGGGAGTAGGGCGTGAGCAGTACTTC. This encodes CASSEVQAGVGREQYF.

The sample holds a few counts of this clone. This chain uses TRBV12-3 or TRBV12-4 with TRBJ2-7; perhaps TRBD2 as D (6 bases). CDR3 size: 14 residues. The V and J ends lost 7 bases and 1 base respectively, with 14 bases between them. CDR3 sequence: CASTRGGTSYEQYF. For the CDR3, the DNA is TGTGCCAGCACCCGTGGCGGGACTTCCTACGAGCAGTACTTC.

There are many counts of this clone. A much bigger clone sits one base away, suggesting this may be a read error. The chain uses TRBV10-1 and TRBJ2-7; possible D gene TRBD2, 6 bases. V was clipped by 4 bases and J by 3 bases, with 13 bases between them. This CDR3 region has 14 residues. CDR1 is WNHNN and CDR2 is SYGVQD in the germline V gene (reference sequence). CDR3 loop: CASSGTDYLYEQYF. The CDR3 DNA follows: TGCGCCAGCAGTGGAACGGACTACCTCTACGAGCAGTACTTC.

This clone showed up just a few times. The CDR3 DNA is TGTGCCAGCAGTGAAATGGCAGGGACTAACTATGGCTACACCTTC. As protein: CASSEMAGTNYGYTF. This chain connects TRBV6-1 to TRBJ1-2; D may be TRBD1 (5 bases). The V gene's germline CDR1 is MNHNS and CDR2 SASEGT. Trimming cost V 2 bases and J 0 bases, with 10 bases left between them. The CDR3 spans 15 residues.

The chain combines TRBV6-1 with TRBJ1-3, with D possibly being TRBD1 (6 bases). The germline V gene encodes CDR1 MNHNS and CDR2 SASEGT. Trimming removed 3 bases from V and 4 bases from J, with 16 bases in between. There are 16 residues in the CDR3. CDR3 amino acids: CASSDGAGVGGNTIYF. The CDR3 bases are TGTGCCAGCAGTGACGGGGCAGGGGTGGGAGGAAACACCATATATTTT.

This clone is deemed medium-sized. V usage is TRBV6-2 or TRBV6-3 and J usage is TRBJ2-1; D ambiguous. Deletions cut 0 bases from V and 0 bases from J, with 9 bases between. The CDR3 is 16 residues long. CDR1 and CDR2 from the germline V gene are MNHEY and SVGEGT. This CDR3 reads CASSYSRRSSYNEQFF. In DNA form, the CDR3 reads TGTGCCAGCAGTTACTCGAGGCGGAGCTCCTACAATGAGCAGTTCTTC.

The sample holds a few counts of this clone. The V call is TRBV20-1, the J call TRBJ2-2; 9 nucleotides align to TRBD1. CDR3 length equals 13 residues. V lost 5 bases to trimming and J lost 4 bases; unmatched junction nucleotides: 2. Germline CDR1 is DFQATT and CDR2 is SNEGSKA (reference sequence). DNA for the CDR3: TGCAGTGCTGGGACAGGGCTCACCGGGGAGCTGTTTTTT. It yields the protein CSAGTGLTGELFF.

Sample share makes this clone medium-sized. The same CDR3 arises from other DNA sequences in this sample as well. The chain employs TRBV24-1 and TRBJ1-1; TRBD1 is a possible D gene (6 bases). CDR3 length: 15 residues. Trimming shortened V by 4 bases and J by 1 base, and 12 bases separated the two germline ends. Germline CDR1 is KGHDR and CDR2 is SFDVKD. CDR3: CATSEGGHGNTEAFF. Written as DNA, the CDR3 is TGTGCCACCAGTGAGGGGGGGCACGGGAACACTGAAGCTTTCTTT.

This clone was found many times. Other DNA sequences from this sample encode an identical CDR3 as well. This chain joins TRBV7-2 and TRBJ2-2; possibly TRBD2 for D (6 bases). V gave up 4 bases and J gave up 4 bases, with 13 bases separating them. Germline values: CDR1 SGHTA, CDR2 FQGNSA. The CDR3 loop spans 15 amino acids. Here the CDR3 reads CASSYRAGGTGELFF. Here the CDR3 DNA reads TGTGCCAGCAGCTACCGGGCCGGGGGCACCGGGGAGCTGTTTTTT. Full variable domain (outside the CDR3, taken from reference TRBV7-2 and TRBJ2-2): GAGVSQSPSNKVTEKGKDVELRCDPISGHTALYWYRQSLGQGLEFLIYFQGNSAPDKSGLPSDRFSAERTGGSVSTLTIQRTQQEDSAVYLCASSYRAGGTGELFFGEGSRLTVL.

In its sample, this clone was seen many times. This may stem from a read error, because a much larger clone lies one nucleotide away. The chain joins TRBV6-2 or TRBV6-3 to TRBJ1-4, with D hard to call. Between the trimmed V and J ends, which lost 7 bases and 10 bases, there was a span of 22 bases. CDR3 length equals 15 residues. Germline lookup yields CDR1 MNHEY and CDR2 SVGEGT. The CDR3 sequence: CASTPMAGKLGKLFF. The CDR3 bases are TGTGCCAGCACCCCAATGGCGGGGAAACTAGGAAAACTGTTTTTT.

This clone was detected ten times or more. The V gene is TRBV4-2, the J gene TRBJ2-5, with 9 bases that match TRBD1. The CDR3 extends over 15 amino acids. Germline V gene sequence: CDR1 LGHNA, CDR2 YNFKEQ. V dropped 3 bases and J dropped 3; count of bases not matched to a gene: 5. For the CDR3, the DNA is TGTGCCAGCAGCCAGCCGGGACAGGGAGAAGAGACCCAGTACTTC. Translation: CASSQPGQGEETQYF.